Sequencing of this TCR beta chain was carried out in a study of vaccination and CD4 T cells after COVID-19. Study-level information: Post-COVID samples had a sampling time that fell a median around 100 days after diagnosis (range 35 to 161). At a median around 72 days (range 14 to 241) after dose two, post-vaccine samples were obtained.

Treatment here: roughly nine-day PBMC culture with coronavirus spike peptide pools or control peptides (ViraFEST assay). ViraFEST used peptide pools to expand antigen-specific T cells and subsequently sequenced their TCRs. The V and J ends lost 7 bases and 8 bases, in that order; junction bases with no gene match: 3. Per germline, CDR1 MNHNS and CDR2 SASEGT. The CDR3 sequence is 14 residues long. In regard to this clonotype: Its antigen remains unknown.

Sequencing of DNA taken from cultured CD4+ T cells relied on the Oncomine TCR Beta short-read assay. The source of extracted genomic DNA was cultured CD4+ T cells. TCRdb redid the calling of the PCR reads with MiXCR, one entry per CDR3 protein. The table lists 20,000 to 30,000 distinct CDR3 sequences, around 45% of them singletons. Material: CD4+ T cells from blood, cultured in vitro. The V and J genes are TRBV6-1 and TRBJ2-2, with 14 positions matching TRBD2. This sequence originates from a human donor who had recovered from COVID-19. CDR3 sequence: CASKGLAGAGELFF. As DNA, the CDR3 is TGTGCCAGCAAGGGACTAGCGGGAGCGGGGGAGCTGTTTTTT.